This TCR beta chain appears in the sequencing data of a study of identical twins. Trimming removed 1 base from V and 0 bases from J; junction bases left unmatched: 15. CDR1 is LGHDT and CDR2 is YNNKEL in the germline V gene (reference sequence). The CDR3 has 21 residues. Each CDR3 protein gets one entry after TCRdb re-called the 5' RACE reads with MiXCR. The sample shows around 250,000 distinct CDR3 sequences, around 6.6% of them seen only once. Broader study findings: It was cross-sectional statistical analysis, not following the same donors, that the conclusions relied on. Insertion counts were lower in abundant cord blood beta clonotypes, a trend that memory repertoires did not show. Models underpredicted monozygotic twin sharing of out-of-frame TCR alpha. Low generation-probability sequences were in excess among twin-shared out-of-frame alpha sequences.

Comment on this clonotype: Its specificity is not known.

The data also belong to a second study, concerning yellow fever vaccine responses in identical twins.

This clonotype originated in a woman between 18 and 30 years old in good health. What was sequenced was memory (CD45RO+) T cells sorted from blood. The rearrangement links TRBV3-1 to TRBJ2-1; TRBD2 aligns across 10 bases. The CDR3 DNA is TGTGCCAGCAGCCAAGCCCCACCACTAGCGGGGAACCCGTACTCCTACAATGAGCAGTTCTTC. Its protein is CASSQAPPLAGNPYSYNEQFF.